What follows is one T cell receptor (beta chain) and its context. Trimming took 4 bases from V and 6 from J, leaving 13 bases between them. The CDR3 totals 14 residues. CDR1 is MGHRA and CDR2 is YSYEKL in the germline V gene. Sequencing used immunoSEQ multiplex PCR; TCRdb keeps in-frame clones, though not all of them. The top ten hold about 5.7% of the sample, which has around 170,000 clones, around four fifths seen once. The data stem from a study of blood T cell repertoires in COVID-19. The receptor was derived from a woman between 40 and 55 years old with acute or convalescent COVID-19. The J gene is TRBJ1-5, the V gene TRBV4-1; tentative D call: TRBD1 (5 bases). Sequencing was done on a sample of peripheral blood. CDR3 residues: CASSLQGLGQPQHF. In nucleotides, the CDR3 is TGCGCCAGCAGCCTCCAGGGCCTTGGTCAGCCCCAGCATTTT.